This TCR beta chain is drawn from a study of T cell clusters in autoimmune cytopenias. One tube held mixed TRB-A and TRB-B primer pools for touch-down PCR. No DNA is given; TCRdb re-called the multiplex PCR reads and lists each CDR3 protein once. Its table lists 10,000 to 15,000 distinct CDR3 sequences. CDR1 is LGHNA, CDR2 YSLEER, per germline. The CDR3 runs 16 residues. TRB amplification used approximately 270 ng of peripheral blood genomic DNA. A further study also used this sample, focusing on T cell repertoires in aging, cancer and after chemotherapy. As that report states: Repeat sampling of healthy donors over several months to years showed clear clonal overlap.

The chain uses TRBV4-3 and TRBJ2-3; without DNA, the TCRdb call of TRBD1 cannot be checked. The sample taken for sequencing was peripheral blood. This receptor was identified in a human donor in good health. CDR3 sequence reads: CASSQELGQGPDTQYF.